The TCR beta chain described here comes from a study of PD-L1 blockade in urothelial cancer. General observations from the study: Patients with durable benefit had greater blood expansion of tumor-associated TCR clones 3 weeks into treatment. Where pretreatment blood TCR clonality fell below the median, better survival was predicted.

Points on this clone: Its antigen is not identified.

Method: immunoSEQ multiplex PCR; TCRdb's copy keeps in-frame clones and lacks some. The sample records nearly 50,000 clones, 70% to 85% being singletons. Specified time point: peripheral blood 6 weeks after treatment start. Metastatic or locally advanced urothelial carcinoma was present in the patients. Individual patients had between 1 and 8 samples, taken pretreatment and on-treatment. The CDR3 sequence is 16 residues long. Germline values: CDR1 LGHNA, CDR2 YSLEER. V was trimmed by 1 base and J by 1 base, leaving 13 bases between them. The TCR sequence derives from a man between 50 and 59 years old with urothelial cancer. The specimen was PBMCs, collected around atezolizumab (anti-PD-L1) treatment. The V and J genes are TRBV4-3 and TRBJ1-2; no clear D. DNA for the CDR3: TGCGCCAGCAGCCAAGGCGCTATTCCGAATAACTATGGCTACACCTTC. This translates into CASSQGAIPNNYGYTF.